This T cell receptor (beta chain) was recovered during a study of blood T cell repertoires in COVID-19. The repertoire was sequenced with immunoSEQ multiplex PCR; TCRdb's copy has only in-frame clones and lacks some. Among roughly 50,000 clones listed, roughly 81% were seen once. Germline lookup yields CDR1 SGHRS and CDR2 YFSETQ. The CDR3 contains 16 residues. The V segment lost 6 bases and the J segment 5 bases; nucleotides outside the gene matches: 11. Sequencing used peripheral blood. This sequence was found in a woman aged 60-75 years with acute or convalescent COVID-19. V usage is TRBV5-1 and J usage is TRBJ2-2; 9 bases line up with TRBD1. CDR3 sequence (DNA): TGCGCCAGCAACCCTGGGGGGACAGGGTCAACCGGGGAGCTGTTTTTT. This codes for CASNPGGTGSTGELFF.